This T cell receptor beta chain came from a study of cytomegalovirus exposure and HLA in healthy donors. General study findings and limits: Reportedly, a later analysis found an Asian-associated ancestry cluster had fewer N-insertions than the approximately 700-donor mean. Upon later analysis, TCR association rates were observed to vary by HLA locus, being highest for DRB1 and lowest for HLA-C. Later analysis indicated greater clonal expansion among HLA-associated TCR beta chains than among equally common other chains.

In its sample, this clone was seen once. Its cognate antigen is unknown. 13 Jbeta primers and 60 Vbeta primers were used for the PCR. The data were produced by immunoSEQ multiplex PCR, yet TCRdb's version contains in-frame clones alone and is incomplete. The sample comprises 130,000 to 150,000 clones, over 60% of which are singletons, and roughly 2% rests with the top ten. This CDR3 is 15 amino acids long. Trimming cost V 6 bases and J 0 bases, with 12 bases left between them. Germline V gives CDR1 WNHNN, CDR2 SYGVQD (reference sequence). Sequencing was done on a sample of PBMCs. The rearrangement uses TRBV10-1 and TRBJ2-1, with D perhaps TRBD2 (6 bases). The source is a woman aged 40 to 50 in good health and CMV-seronegative. CDR3 bases: TGCGCCAGCAGCGGGGGACCCAGCTCCTACAATGAGCAGTTCTTC. This codes for CASSGGPSSYNEQFF.